The 22 T cell receptor beta chains below come from one sample, sequenced in a study of control samples from healthy donors and cancer patients. Generated by immunoSEQ multiplex PCR, the TCRdb table keeps only in-frame clones and is missing some. The table lists tens of thousands of clones, roughly 91% of them singletons, with approximately 15% in the top ten. Sequencing was carried out using blood. Receptor source: a man younger than 45 in good health.

The V call is TRBV19, the J call TRBJ1-3; D gene ambiguous. CDR1 is LNHDA, CDR2 SQIVND, per germline (reference sequence). The germline V and J ends were trimmed by 3 bases and 0 bases, with 9 bases remaining between them. The CDR3 extends over 15 amino acids. CDR3: CASSIGRNSGNTIYF. CDR3 DNA: TGTGCCAGTAGTATTGGACGGAACTCTGGAAACACCATATATTTT. The full variable domain, with the rest looked up from reference TRBV19 and TRBJ1-3, is DGGITQSPKYLFRKEGQNVTLSCEQNLNHDAMYWYRQDPGQGLRLIYYSQIVNDFQKGDIAEGYSVSREKKESFPLTVTSAQKNPTAFYLCASSIGRNSGNTIYFGEGSWLTVV.

This chain links TRBV5-4 with TRBJ1-2; 9 nucleotides agree with TRBD1. The junction had 3 bases not matched to a gene; V was cut back by 4 bases and J by 2 bases. In germline, CDR1 is SGHNT, CDR2 YYREEE (reference sequence). CDR3 length: 14 amino acids. The chain's CDR3 is CASSPDRGNYGYTF. The CDR3 bases are TGTGCCAGCAGCCCGGACAGGGGAAACTATGGCTACACCTTC. The full variable domain, its missing parts supplied by reference TRBV5-4 and TRBJ1-2, is ETGVTQSPTHLIKTRGQQVTLRCSSQSGHNTVSWYQQALGQGPQFIFQYYREEENGRGNFPPRFSGLQFPNYSSELNVNALELDDSALYLCASSPDRGNYGYTFGSGTRLTVV.

V is TRBV4-1 and J is TRBJ1-1; tentative D call: TRBD1 (5 bases). The V gene lost 3 bases and the J gene lost 5 bases, with 13 bases spanning the gap. Germline V gene data show CDR1 as MGHRA and CDR2 as YSYEKL. The CDR3 has 14 amino acids. CDR3 DNA sequence: TGCGCCAGCAGCCAGAGGGGCGGTGTTACTGAAGCTTTCTTT. This sequence encodes CASSQRGGVTEAFF.

CDR3 nucleotide sequence: TGTGCCATCAGGAGGGACAGGGACGAAGAAAAACTGTTTTTT. Its protein product is CAIRRDRDEEKLFF. The chain joins TRBV10-3 to TRBJ1-4; 9 bases are shared with TRBD1. The V segment lost 6 bases and the J segment 8 bases; nucleotides outside the gene matches: 7. Germline assignment: CDR1 ENHRY and CDR2 SYGVKD. CDR3 size: 14 residues.

V gene TRBV28 combines with J gene TRBJ1-5, with 7 positions matching TRBD1. V lost 4 bases to trimming and J lost 5 bases; unmatched junction nucleotides: 2. Germline CDR1 is MDHEN and CDR2 is SYDVKM. CDR3 length: 13 residues. This CDR3 reads CASSWDRDQPQHF. The CDR3, as DNA: TGTGCCAGCAGTTGGGACAGAGATCAGCCCCAGCATTTT.

The chain couples TRBV6-2 or TRBV6-3 to TRBJ2-7, with D unresolved. This CDR3 contains 14 residues. Deletions cut 6 bases from V and 0 bases from J, with 12 bases between. CDR1 and CDR2 from the germline V gene are MNHEY and SVGEGT. CDR3 coding DNA: TGTGCCAGCAGCAGAGACGGAGCCTCCTACGAGCAGTACTTC. Protein sequence: CASSRDGASYEQYF.

V and J are TRBV2 and TRBJ2-1; D remains ambiguous. This CDR3 region has 13 residues. The V gene's germline CDR1 is SNHLY and CDR2 FYNNEI. V lost 10 bases to trimming and J lost 7 bases, with 17 bases between them. In nucleotides, the CDR3 is TGTGCCACCAAGGTCCCACCCGTGAATGAGCAGTTCTTC. It specifies CATKVPPVNEQFF.

The rearrangement uses TRBV28 and TRBJ1-6; 9 nucleotides agree with TRBD1. J lost 9 bases, V lost 4 bases, and 4 bases had no gene match. Germline lookup yields CDR1 MDHEN and CDR2 SYDVKM. The CDR3 is 14 residues long. CDR3 bases: TGTGCCAGCAGTTCCGGGACAGGGAGTTCACCCCTCCACTTT. Translating gives CASSSGTGSSPLHF.

Only one count was recorded for this clone. This chain uses TRBV18 with TRBJ1-1; unclear D gene. V was clipped by 4 bases and J by 1 base, with 13 bases between them. The V gene's germline CDR1 is KGHSH and CDR2 LQKENI. The CDR3 totals 15 residues. DNA of the CDR3: TGTGCCAGCTCACTCGGGTCAACTAGGAACACTGAAGCTTTCTTT. Residues: CASSLGSTRNTEAFF. The full variable domain, with the rest looked up from reference TRBV18 and TRBJ1-1, is NAGVMQNPRHLVRRRGQEARLRCSPMKGHSHVYWYRQLPEEGLKFMVYLQKENIIDESGMPKERFSAEFPKEGPSILRIQQVVRGDSAAYFCASSLGSTRNTEAFFGQGTRLTVV.

The chain has TRBV5-6 and TRBJ2-7; D remains ambiguous. This CDR3 spans 14 amino acids. V lost 2 bases and J 0 bases, leaving 9 bases between the germline ends. From germline, CDR1 is SGHDT and CDR2 YYEEEE. The CDR3 region is CASSLGSSSYEQYF. CDR3 nucleotide sequence: TGTGCCAGCAGCTTAGGCAGCAGCTCCTACGAGCAGTACTTC.

This chain connects TRBV24-1 to TRBJ2-1; 9 nucleotides agree with TRBD1. The V segment lost 5 bases and the J segment 1 base; nucleotides outside the gene matches: 5. CDR3 length equals 16 residues. The germline gives CDR1 KGHDR, CDR2 SFDVKD. CDR3 sequence (DNA): TGTGCCACCAGTGTTGACGGGACAGGGTCCTACAATGAGCAGTTCTTC. Translation: CATSVDGTGSYNEQFF.

The chain couples TRBV4-1 to TRBJ1-1; TRBD1 agrees at 7 bases. Germline V gene data show CDR1 as MGHRA and CDR2 as YSYEKL. The CDR3 is made up of 14 amino acids. V shed 4 bases, J shed 1 base, and the junction held 3 bases outside the gene matches. CDR3: CASSLGQRNTEAFF. Here the CDR3 DNA reads TGCGCCAGCAGCCTGGGACAGCGGAACACTGAAGCTTTCTTT.

The rearrangement links TRBV23-1 to TRBJ2-1; 8 bases line up with TRBD1. TRBV23-1 has ORF status, its function being uncertain. The trim removed 3 bases at V and 0 bases at J, leaving 4 bases unmatched. This CDR3 region has 16 residues. The CDR3 region is CASSHRTGSSYNEQFF. The CDR3 DNA sequence: TGCGCCAGCAGTCACCGGACAGGGTCCTCCTACAATGAGCAGTTCTTC.

The chain has TRBV7-2 and TRBJ2-7, with D uncertain. With 3 bases removed from V and 4 bases from J, the gap between germline ends came to 4 bases. CDR3 length equals 11 residues. The germline CDR1 and CDR2 sequences are SGHTA and FQGNSA. The CDR3 DNA sequence: TGTGCCAGCAGCTTTTTGTACGAGCAGTACTTC. Protein product: CASSFLYEQYF.

This clone was picked up one time. The chain links TRBV4-1 to TRBJ2-2, with D tentatively TRBD1 (5 bases). V dropped 0 bases and J dropped 4 bases, with 15 bases sitting between them. The germline CDR1 and CDR2 sequences are MGHRA and YSYEKL. The length of the CDR3 is 17 residues. The CDR3 protein is CASSQDLYQGSTGELFF. CDR3 DNA sequence: TGCGCCAGCAGCCAAGATCTCTACCAGGGATCCACCGGGGAGCTGTTTTTT.

The V gene is TRBV7-8, the J gene TRBJ1-5; 8 bases fit TRBD1. Trimming removed 5 bases from V and 7 bases from J; junction bases left unmatched: 7. CDR1 is SGHVS and CDR2 is FQNEAQ in the germline V gene. The CDR3 is 14 residues long. Here the CDR3 reads CASSHDRGKQPQHF. As DNA, the CDR3 is TGTGCCAGCAGCCATGACAGGGGAAAGCAGCCCCAGCATTTT.

This rearrangement joins TRBV4-1 to TRBJ1-1; TRBD1 might be the D (5 bases). The CDR3 is 15 amino acids. V dropped 5 bases and J dropped 3 bases, with 16 bases sitting between them. The germline CDR1 and CDR2 sequences are MGHRA and YSYEKL. For the CDR3, the DNA is TGCGCCAGCAGCTCAACTCCGCAGGGTGACACTGAAGCTTTCTTT. It translates to CASSSTPQGDTEAFF.

The chain couples TRBV5-5 to TRBJ2-1, with D tentatively TRBD2 (5 bases). Trimming cost V 3 bases and J 8 bases, with 24 bases left between them. The CDR3 is 17 amino acids. The germline V gene has CDR1 SGHKS and CDR2 YYEKEE (reference sequence). The CDR3 region is CASSSPVSLVAGDEQFF. CDR3 bases: TGTGCCAGCAGCTCGCCGGTTTCGCTAGTGGCGGGCGATGAGCAGTTCTTC.

V is TRBV30 and J is TRBJ1-2; no firm D call. The CDR3 totals 11 residues. Germline CDR1 and CDR2: GTSNPN and SVGIG (reference sequence). Trimming removed 0 bases from V and 8 bases from J, with 7 bases in between. The CDR3 sequence: CAWSVPRGYTF. CDR3 DNA sequence: TGTGCCTGGAGTGTGCCGCGGGGCTACACCTTC.

The gene calls are TRBV30 and TRBJ2-7, with TRBD1 identical over 7 bases. CDR3 length equals 16 residues. V was pared by 3 bases and J by 2 bases, with 13 bases of the junction left unmatched. Germline V gives CDR1 GTSNPN, CDR2 SVGIG (reference sequence). CDR3 sequence (DNA): TGTGCCTGGAGCCCAATCAACAGGGGACGGACCTACGAGCAGTACTTC. Its translation: CAWSPINRGRTYEQYF.

The chain has TRBV28 and TRBJ1-2; D not certain. Per the germline V gene, CDR1 is MDHEN and CDR2 is SYDVKM. The CDR3 sequence is 15 residues long. Trimming removed 8 bases at V and 2 bases at J, with 18 bases between. CDR3: CASRGGRWVNYGYTF. CDR3 in DNA: TGTGCCAGCCGAGGAGGCAGGTGGGTCAACTATGGCTACACCTTC.

The CDR3 here is CASSYRTAYNEQFF. The CDR3 nucleotides are TGTGCCAGCAGTTACCGGACAGCCTACAATGAGCAGTTCTTC. The V gene is TRBV27, the J gene TRBJ2-1; possible D gene TRBD1, 6 bases. Looked up from germline, CDR1 is MNHEY and CDR2 is SMNVEV (reference sequence). This CDR3 spans 14 amino acids. The V end lost 4 bases, the J end lost 2 bases, and 9 bases lay between the germline ends.